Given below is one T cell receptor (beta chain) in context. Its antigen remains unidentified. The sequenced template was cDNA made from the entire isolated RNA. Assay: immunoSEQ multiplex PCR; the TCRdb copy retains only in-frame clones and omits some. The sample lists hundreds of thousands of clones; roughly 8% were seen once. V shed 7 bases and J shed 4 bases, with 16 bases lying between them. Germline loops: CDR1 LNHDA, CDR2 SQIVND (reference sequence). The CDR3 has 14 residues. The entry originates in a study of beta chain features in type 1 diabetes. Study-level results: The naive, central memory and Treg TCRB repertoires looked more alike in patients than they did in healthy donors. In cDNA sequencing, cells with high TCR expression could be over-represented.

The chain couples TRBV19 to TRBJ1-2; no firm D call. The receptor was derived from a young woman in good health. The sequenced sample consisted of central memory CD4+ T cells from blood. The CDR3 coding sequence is TGTGCCAGTAAGGTGGCCGGAGCGTTCTATGGCTACACCTTC. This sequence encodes CASKVAGAFYGYTF.